This entry lists 11 T cell receptor beta chains sequenced from one sample in a study of identical twins. One entry per CDR3 protein, called by TCRdb with MiXCR from the 5' RACE reads. The sample shows 450,000 or so distinct CDR3 sequences, approximately 24% of them seen only once. The sample was also reused in another study, on T cells expressing NK-cell markers.

Sequenced input: CD4+ T cells sorted from blood. These receptors came from a woman aged 18-35 years in good health.

J is TRBJ2-3 and V is TRBV5-1, with 7 bases lining up with TRBD1. Germline V gene data show CDR1 as SGHRS and CDR2 as YFSETQ. J lost 3 bases, V lost 4 bases, and 5 bases had no gene match. The CDR3 is 14 amino acids. In DNA, the CDR3 is TGCGCCAGCAGCCCGGGACAGCCGACAGATACGCAGTATTTT. This translates into CASSPGQPTDTQYF.

There are many counts of this clonotype. This chain links TRBV20-1 with TRBJ1-2, with D unclear. The CDR3 totals 12 residues. Germline values: CDR1 DFQATT, CDR2 SNEGSKA (reference sequence). The ends were cut back, 0 bases at V and 1 base at J, with 3 bases in the middle. CDR3: CSARDNNYGYTF. The CDR3 nucleotides read TGCAGTGCTAGAGACAATAACTATGGCTACACCTTC.

This clonotype was detected ten times or more. This CDR3 is CASSQGLTDTQYF. CDR3 DNA sequence: TGTGCCAGCAGCCAGGGCCTGACAGATACGCAGTATTTT. The chain employs TRBV7-2 and TRBJ2-3, with D possibly TRBD1 on 5 matching bases. V was clipped by 5 bases and J by 3 bases, with 9 bases between them. This CDR3 spans 13 amino acids. CDR1 and CDR2 (germline): SGHTA, FQGNSA.

V usage is TRBV12-3 or TRBV12-4 and J usage is TRBJ1-1; D ambiguous. The CDR3 is 14 amino acids. The V end lost 7 bases, the J end lost 0 bases, and 12 bases lay between the germline ends. As DNA, the CDR3 is TGTGCCAGCATCACCGCAGGAATGAACACTGAAGCTTTCTTT. It is translated as CASITAGMNTEAFF.

A few counts support this clonotype. The chain couples TRBV20-1 to TRBJ2-4; 7 positions match TRBD2. The CDR3 totals 12 residues. CDR1 and CDR2 from the germline V gene are DFQATT and SNEGSKA (reference sequence). Trimming cost V 8 bases and J 5 bases; bases outside gene matches: 6. The CDR3 sequence is CSTRLAENIQYF. In DNA, the CDR3 is TGCAGTACGAGGCTAGCGGAAAACATTCAGTACTTC.

This clonotype was seen many times. J is TRBJ2-1 and V is TRBV5-1; 11 bases are a match to TRBD2. CDR1 is SGHRS, CDR2 YFSETQ, per germline. J lost 4 bases, V lost 5 bases, and 5 bases had no gene match. The CDR3 extends over 15 amino acids. CDR3 sequence reads: CASRLGTSGYNEQFF. CDR3 bases: TGCGCCAGCAGACTGGGGACTAGCGGTTACAATGAGCAGTTCTTC. Using reference TRBV5-1 and TRBJ2-1 for the parts outside the CDR3, the full variable domain is KAGVTQTPRYLIKTRGQQVTLSCSPISGHRSVSWYQQTPGQGLQFLFEYFSETQRNKGNFPGRFSGRQFSNSRSEMNVSTLELGDSALYLCASRLGTSGYNEQFFGPGTRLTVL.

This clonotype occurred a few times. The chain employs TRBV20-1 and TRBJ2-7; D assignment may be TRBD1 or TRBD2 (6 bases each). Germline V gives CDR1 DFQATT, CDR2 SNEGSKA (reference sequence). There are 14 residues in the CDR3. Trimming cost V 6 bases and J 5 bases, with 20 bases left between them. The CDR3 loop is CSAGKAGEGDEQYF. The CDR3, as DNA: TGCAGTGCGGGAAAAGCGGGCGAGGGGGACGAGCAGTACTTC.

The CDR3 spells CASSSRDANEQFF. CDR3 nucleotides: TGTGCCAGCAGCTCCCGGGACGCCAATGAGCAGTTCTTC. V usage is TRBV7-2 and J usage is TRBJ2-1, with D perhaps given as TRBD1 or TRBD2 (5 bases each). The germline V gene has CDR1 SGHTA and CDR2 FQGNSA. Trimming took off 4 bases at V and 6 bases at J, with 10 bases between the two ends. There are 13 residues in the CDR3.

The V gene is TRBV7-3, the J gene TRBJ2-3; 13 bases align to TRBD2. V was clipped by 5 bases and J by 6 bases; unmatched bases: 14. The CDR3 loop spans 18 amino acids. Germline V CDR1 and CDR2: SGHTA, FQGTGA. The CDR3 loop is CASSPLPRLAGGLDTQYF. The CDR3 DNA reads as TGTGCCAGCAGCCCTCTCCCTCGACTAGCGGGGGGTCTGGATACGCAGTATTTT.

This clonotype was counted between two and nine times. This sequence joins TRBV12-3 or TRBV12-4 and TRBJ2-7; 14 nucleotides agree with TRBD2. The CDR3 runs to 15 residues. Trimming took 5 bases from V and 2 from J; bases not matched to a gene: 2. CDR3: CASSLTSGRAYEQYF. Written as DNA, the CDR3 is TGTGCCAGCAGTCTGACTAGCGGGAGGGCCTACGAGCAGTACTTC.

This clonotype was detected only a few times. The chain joins TRBV20-1 to TRBJ2-1, with a tentative D call TRBD2 (5 bases). Trimming removed 5 bases from V and 6 bases from J, with 14 bases in between. There are 13 residues in the CDR3. Germline values: CDR1 DFQATT, CDR2 SNEGSKA (reference sequence). Here the CDR3 DNA reads TGCAGTGCTGACTATGGGAGACTCAATGAGCAGTTCTTC. It encodes CSADYGRLNEQFF.